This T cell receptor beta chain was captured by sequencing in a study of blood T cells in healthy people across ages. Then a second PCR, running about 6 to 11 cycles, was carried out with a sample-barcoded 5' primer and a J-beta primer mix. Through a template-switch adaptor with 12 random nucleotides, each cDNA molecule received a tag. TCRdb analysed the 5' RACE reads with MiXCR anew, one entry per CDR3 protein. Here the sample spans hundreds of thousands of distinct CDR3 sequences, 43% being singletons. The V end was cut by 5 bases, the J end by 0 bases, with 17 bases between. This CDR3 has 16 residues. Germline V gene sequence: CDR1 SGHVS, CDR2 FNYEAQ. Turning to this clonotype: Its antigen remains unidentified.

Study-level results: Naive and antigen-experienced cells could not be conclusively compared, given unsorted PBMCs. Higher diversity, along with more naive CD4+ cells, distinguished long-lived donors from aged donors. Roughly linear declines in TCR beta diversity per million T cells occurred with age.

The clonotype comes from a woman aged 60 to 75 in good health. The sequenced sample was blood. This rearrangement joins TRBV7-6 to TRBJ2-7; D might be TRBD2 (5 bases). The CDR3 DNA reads TGTGCCAGCAGCCAGATTGAGGGTAGAAGCTCCTACGAGCAGTACTTC. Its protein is CASSQIEGRSSYEQYF.